One TCR beta chain is described in this entry. Its antigen is currently unknown. TCRdb reanalysed the 5' RACE reads using MiXCR and keeps one entry per CDR3 protein. The sample includes hundreds of thousands of distinct CDR3 sequences, about a sixth of them seen just once. This sample was included in a study of T-cell memory formation after mild COVID-19. Broader study findings: Contracting clones from day 15 to 85 had balanced CD4/CD8; later expanders favoured CD4+. Clonal second-wave expansions that peaked on day 37 had unconfirmed SARS-CoV-2 specificity.

The V and J ends lost 6 bases and 4 bases, in that order; junction bases with no gene match: 7. This CDR3 comprises 15 residues. Material: PBMCs or a T cell subset sorted from them (not recorded which). The V and J genes are TRBV12-3 or TRBV12-4 and TRBJ1-2, with 11 bases that match TRBD1. The clonotype originates from a man aged 18 to 30 who had mild COVID-19 (a few samples of this study predate the infection). Cell type and time point are not known. The CDR3 is CASSAGTGGTYGYTF. The CDR3 DNA reads as TGTGCCAGCAGCGCAGGGACAGGGGGTACCTATGGCTACACCTTC.